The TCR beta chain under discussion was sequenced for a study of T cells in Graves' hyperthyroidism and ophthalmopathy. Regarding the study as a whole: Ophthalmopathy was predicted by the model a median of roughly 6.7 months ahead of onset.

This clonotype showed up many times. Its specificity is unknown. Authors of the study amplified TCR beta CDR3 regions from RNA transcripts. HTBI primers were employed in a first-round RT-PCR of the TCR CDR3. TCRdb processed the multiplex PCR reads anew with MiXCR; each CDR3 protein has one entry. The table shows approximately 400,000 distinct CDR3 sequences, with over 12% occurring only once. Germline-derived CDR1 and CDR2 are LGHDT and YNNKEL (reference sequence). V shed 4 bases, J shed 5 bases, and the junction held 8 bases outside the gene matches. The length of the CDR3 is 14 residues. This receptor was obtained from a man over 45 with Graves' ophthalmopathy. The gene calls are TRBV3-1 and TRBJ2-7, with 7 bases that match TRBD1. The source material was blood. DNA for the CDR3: TGTGCCAGCAGCCGCGAGACAGGGTCCCACGAGCAGTACTTC. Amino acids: CASSRETGSHEQYF.